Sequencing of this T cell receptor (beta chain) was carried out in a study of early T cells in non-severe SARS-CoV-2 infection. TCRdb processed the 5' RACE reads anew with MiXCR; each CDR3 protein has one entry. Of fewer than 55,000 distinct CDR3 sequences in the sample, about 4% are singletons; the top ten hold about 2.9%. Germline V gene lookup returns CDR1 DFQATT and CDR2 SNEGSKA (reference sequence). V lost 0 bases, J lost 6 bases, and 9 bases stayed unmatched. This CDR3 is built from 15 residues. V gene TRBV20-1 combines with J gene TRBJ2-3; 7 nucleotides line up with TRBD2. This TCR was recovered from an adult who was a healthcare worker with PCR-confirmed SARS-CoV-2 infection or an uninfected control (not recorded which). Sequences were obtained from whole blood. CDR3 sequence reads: CSARDRAGVSDTQYF. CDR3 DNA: TGCAGTGCTAGAGATCGTGCGGGAGTTTCTGATACGCAGTATTTT.